Each of the 19 T cell receptor beta chains below was sequenced from the same sample in a study of shared clonotypes between healthy human individuals (dated by TCRdb to 2018 to 2020). Preparation of the library involved the immunoSEQ multiplex PCR assay. Here the immuneACCESS table is served through TCRdb, limited to in-frame sequences with V and J called. Missing clones are a known gap in these copies; in checked studies unresolved V genes cover under half, and the rest lacks a known reason. The sample records over a million clones, about 80% of which are singletons. The ten largest make up 0.5% to 0.65% of the sample. What was sequenced was memory CD4+ T cells from PBMCs. Sample cell subset or site, as interpreted from the label and publication: CD45RA-negative fraction. These receptor sequences come from a man between 18 and 29 years old in good health. Some clones in this sample may be carry-over from other donors' samples.

V gene TRBV5-6 combines with J gene TRBJ2-3, with 9 bases fitting TRBD1. Trimming cost V 4 bases and J 4 bases; bases outside gene matches: 7. Per germline, CDR1 SGHDT and CDR2 YYEEEE. CDR3 length: 15 residues. The CDR3: CASSARQGGADTQYF. CDR3 DNA sequence: TGTGCCAGCAGCGCCCGACAGGGGGGGGCAGATACGCAGTATTTT.

The rearrangement uses TRBV7-3 and TRBJ1-1, with 7 nucleotides matching TRBD1. Trimming removed 5 bases from V and 1 base from J; junction bases left unmatched: 7. This CDR3 contains 15 residues. CDR1 is SGHTA, CDR2 FQGTGA, per germline. For the CDR3, the DNA is TGTGCCAGCAGCCCCCGGACAGGAAGGAACACTGAAGCTTTCTTT. Amino acid sequence: CASSPRTGRNTEAFF.

This rearrangement joins TRBV7-3 to TRBJ1-2, with D possibly being TRBD1 (6 bases). Trimming stripped 1 base from V and 6 bases from J, with 15 bases between. The CDR3 runs to 15 residues. Germline V gene sequence: CDR1 SGHTA, CDR2 FQGTGA. In DNA form, the CDR3 reads TGTGCCAGCAGCTTAATAGCGGGACACCCCGATGGCTACACCTTC. Protein product: CASSLIAGHPDGYTF.

V gene TRBV6-6 combines with J gene TRBJ1-2, with TRBD1 matching 9 bases. The germline V gene encodes CDR1 MNHNY and CDR2 SVGAGI (reference sequence). There are 14 residues in the CDR3. V was clipped by 6 bases and J by 8 bases; unmatched bases: 10. The CDR3 loop is CASRRPGTGNGYTF. In nucleotides, the CDR3 is TGTGCCAGCAGGCGTCCCGGGACAGGGAACGGCTACACCTTC.

The chain couples TRBV28 to TRBJ2-7, with TRBD2 identical over 8 bases. The CDR3 consists of 16 residues. Looked up from germline, CDR1 is MDHEN and CDR2 is SYDVKM. V gave up 3 bases and J gave up 0 bases; unmatched junction bases: 7. The CDR3, as DNA: TGTGCCAGCAGTTTCCTTGCCAGCGGGAGCTCCTACGAGCAGTACTTC. Its translation: CASSFLASGSSYEQYF.

This chain uses TRBV19 with TRBJ1-5; D gene unclear. CDR3 size: 14 residues. Trimming shortened V by 6 bases and J by 0 bases, and 9 bases separated the two germline ends. Germline CDR1 reads LNHDA; CDR2 reads SQIVND (reference sequence). The CDR3 reads CASSERYSNQPQHF. Written as DNA, the CDR3 is TGTGCCAGTAGCGAAAGGTATAGCAATCAGCCCCAGCATTTT.

This clone was observed at least ten times. The sample contains more than one DNA sequence encoding this CDR3. The chain has TRBV5-1 and TRBJ2-1; 11 bases agree with TRBD2. V dropped 0 bases and J dropped 7; count of bases not matched to a gene: 6. This CDR3 has 16 amino acids. Germline CDR1 is SGHRS and CDR2 is YFSETQ. The CDR3 protein is CASSLEASGRRNEQFF. The CDR3 region has the DNA TGCGCCAGCAGCTTGGAAGCTAGCGGGAGGAGGAATGAGCAGTTCTTC.

The chain couples TRBV6-5 to TRBJ2-7; D remains unclear. V gave up 7 bases and J gave up 0 bases, with 10 bases separating them. Germline lookup yields CDR1 MNHEY and CDR2 SVGAGI. The CDR3 consists of 13 residues. The CDR3 DNA follows: TGTGCCAGCACCGCGACTGGCTCCTACGAGCAGTACTTC. Residues: CASTATGSYEQYF.

The chain employs TRBV28 and TRBJ1-1, with no clear D. The CDR3 is made up of 15 amino acids. The germline gives CDR1 MDHEN, CDR2 SYDVKM. Trimming removed 8 bases at V and 9 bases at J, with 25 bases between. In DNA form, the CDR3 reads TGTGCCAGCGGAAATGAGGCCTCCGTTGGTCCGCAAGCTTTCTTT. Translating gives CASGNEASVGPQAFF.

This sequence joins TRBV5-6 and TRBJ1-3, with D possibly TRBD1 on 5 matching bases. The V gene lost 1 base and the J gene lost 1 base, with 9 bases spanning the gap. Germline values: CDR1 SGHDT, CDR2 YYEEEE. The CDR3 is 15 amino acids. CDR3 sequence: CASSLWGISGNTIYF. CDR3 bases: TGTGCCAGCAGCTTGTGGGGGATATCTGGAAACACCATATATTTT. Full variable domain (rest looked up from reference TRBV5-6 and TRBJ1-3): DAGVTQSPTHLIKTRGQQVTLRCSPKSGHDTVSWYQQALGQGPQFIFQYYEEEERQRGNFPDRFSGHQFPNYSSELNVNALLLGDSALYLCASSLWGISGNTIYFGEGSWLTVV.

CDR3 in amino acids: CASSLEPTGLNTEAFF. The CDR3 DNA reads TGCGCCAGCAGCTTGGAACCTACAGGGCTAAACACTGAAGCTTTCTTT. The V and J genes are TRBV5-1 and TRBJ1-1; a possible D gene is TRBD1 (6 bases). Looked up from germline, CDR1 is SGHRS and CDR2 is YFSETQ. Between the trimmed V and J ends, which lost 0 bases and 2 bases, there was a span of 14 bases. The CDR3 contains 16 residues. The entire variable domain, with the rest obtained from reference TRBV5-1 and TRBJ1-1, is as follows: KAGVTQTPRYLIKTRGQQVTLSCSPISGHRSVSWYQQTPGQGLQFLFEYFSETQRNKGNFPGRFSGRQFSNSRSEMNVSTLELGDSALYLCASSLEPTGLNTEAFFGQGTRLTVV.

This clone was counted once. V gene TRBV7-6 combines with J gene TRBJ1-2, with 9 bases matching TRBD1. The CDR3 covers 17 residues. With 3 bases clipped from V and 5 bases from J, the junction kept 13 bases outside the gene matches. Germline CDR1 is SGHVS and CDR2 is FNYEAQ. The CDR3 nucleotides read TGTGCCAGCAGCTTTTCAACTTCCGGGACAGGGTCTTATGGCTACACCTTC. This gives the protein CASSFSTSGTGSYGYTF.

CDR3 protein: CASSRQGMNTEAFF. For the CDR3, the DNA is TGTGCCAGCAGTCGACAGGGGATGAACACTGAAGCTTTCTTT. The rearrangement uses TRBV6-6 and TRBJ1-1, with 8 bases aligning to TRBD1. CDR1 is MNHNY and CDR2 is SVGAGI in the germline V gene (reference sequence). V dropped 5 bases and J dropped 0; count of bases not matched to a gene: 2. The CDR3 is 14 residues long.

This chain uses TRBV5-1 with TRBJ2-1; D call uncertain. The CDR3 extends over 14 amino acids. V gave up 2 bases and J gave up 3 bases, with 9 bases separating them. Germline CDR1 is SGHRS and CDR2 is YFSETQ. The CDR3 spells CASSLAESYNEQFF. CDR3 sequence (DNA): TGCGCCAGCAGCTTAGCAGAAAGCTACAATGAGCAGTTCTTC.

V usage is TRBV7-2 and J usage is TRBJ2-5, with D hard to call. The CDR3 extends over 15 amino acids. The germline gives CDR1 SGHTA, CDR2 FQGNSA. V lost 4 bases and J 5 bases, leaving 17 bases between the germline ends. CDR3 in amino acids: CASSSHPVGVETQYF. The CDR3 region has the DNA TGTGCCAGCAGCTCACATCCGGTTGGGGTGGAGACCCAGTACTTC.

The gene calls are TRBV7-8 and TRBJ1-2; 9 bases are shared with TRBD1. With 0 bases clipped from V and 1 base from J, the junction kept 3 bases outside the gene matches. CDR1 and CDR2 (germline): SGHVS, FQNEAQ. The CDR3 runs to 16 residues. CDR3 region: CASSLATGGFNYGYTF. Written as DNA, the CDR3 is TGTGCCAGCAGCTTAGCCACAGGGGGCTTTAACTATGGCTACACCTTC.

The chain is built from TRBV6-5 and TRBJ1-2; D is possibly TRBD1 (6 bases). Germline V gene data show CDR1 as MNHEY and CDR2 as SVGAGI. CDR3 length: 14 residues. Between the trimmed V and J ends, which lost 5 bases and 3 bases, there was a span of 13 bases. This CDR3 is CASSARRGYYGYTF. The CDR3, as DNA: TGTGCCAGCAGTGCGCGCAGGGGTTACTATGGCTACACCTTC.

This chain links TRBV7-9 with TRBJ2-3; 7 positions match TRBD2. CDR1 and CDR2 (germline): SEHNR, FQNEAQ (reference sequence). V dropped 6 bases and J dropped 0; count of bases not matched to a gene: 6. The CDR3 contains 15 residues. CDR3 residues: CASSGTSASTDTQYF. Written as DNA, the CDR3 is TGTGCCAGCAGTGGTACTAGCGCTAGCACAGATACGCAGTATTTT.

The chain has TRBV5-6 and TRBJ2-2, with D uncertain. The CDR3 spans 13 residues. Germline loops: CDR1 SGHDT, CDR2 YYEEEE. Trimming removed 0 bases from V and 13 bases from J, with 13 bases in between. Written as DNA, the CDR3 is TGTGCCAGCAGCTTGGCCGCTGAAATAGGGCTGTTTTTT. Protein: CASSLAAEIGLFF.